These 11 T cell receptor beta chains came from one sample sequenced in a study of blood T cell repertoires in COVID-19. Assay: immunoSEQ multiplex PCR; the TCRdb copy retains only in-frame clones and omits some. The sample lists under 250,000 clones; 80% to 90% were seen once. The sample was peripheral blood. The receptors originated from a man older than 75 with acute or convalescent COVID-19.

The rearrangement uses TRBV10-3 and TRBJ1-1, with 7 bases that match TRBD1. CDR1 ENHRY and CDR2 SYGVKD come from the germline V gene. With V trimmed by 3 bases and J by 4 bases, 5 bases remained unmatched. This CDR3 has 14 amino acids. CDR3 in amino acids: CAISDPGGSTEAFF. In nucleotides, the CDR3 is TGTGCCATCAGTGACCCAGGGGGGAGCACTGAAGCTTTCTTT.

This sequence joins TRBV6-6 and TRBJ1-1, with D tentatively TRBD1 (5 bases). CDR3 length equals 13 residues. The germline gives CDR1 MNHNY, CDR2 SVGAGI (reference sequence). V was pared by 1 base and J by 7 bases, with 10 bases between. As DNA, the CDR3 is TGTGCCAGCAGTTACTGGGGCCGGCTTGAAGCTTTCTTT. Translating it yields CASSYWGRLEAFF.

CDR3 loop: CASSLEGQGTYGYTF. Written as DNA, the CDR3 is TGTGCCAGCAGCTTAGAGGGACAGGGGACCTATGGCTACACCTTC. This rearrangement joins TRBV11-2 to TRBJ1-2; 10 nucleotides match TRBD1. Germline CDR1 and CDR2: SGHAT and FQNNGV. Unmatched junction bases numbered 2, after V lost 0 bases and J lost 4 bases. The CDR3 runs to 15 residues.

The CDR3 reads CASSYSFVRQNTEAFF. The CDR3 nucleotides read TGTGCCAGCAGTTACTCGTTTGTGCGTCAAAACACTGAAGCTTTCTTT. The chain uses TRBV6-5 and TRBJ1-1; D is ambiguous. Germline V gives CDR1 MNHEY, CDR2 SVGAGI. The CDR3 totals 16 residues. The V gene lost 0 bases and the J gene lost 2 bases, with 13 bases spanning the gap.

This clone has a single count. CDR3 DNA: TGCGCCAGCAGCCAAGAAGTCGCCGGCGGGGGATATAGCACCCAGTACTTC. Its translation: CASSQEVAGGGYSTQYF. This chain connects TRBV4-1 to TRBJ2-5; 7 nucleotides match TRBD2. Germline CDR1 reads MGHRA; CDR2 reads YSYEKL. V gave up 0 bases and J gave up 8 bases; unmatched junction bases: 15. This CDR3 region has 17 residues.

The chain has TRBV6-2 or TRBV6-3 and TRBJ2-2; D possibly corresponds to TRBD2 (5 bases). This CDR3 comprises 13 residues. Germline CDR1 reads MNHEY; CDR2 reads SVGEGT. V dropped 6 bases and J dropped 6 bases, with 11 bases sitting between them. The CDR3 loop is CASSLTSSGELFF. The CDR3 nucleotides read TGTGCCAGCAGCCTCACTAGTTCCGGGGAGCTGTTTTTT.

V and J are TRBV13 and TRBJ1-3; the D is unclear. Germline loops: CDR1 PRHDT, CDR2 FYEKMQ (reference sequence). V lost 5 bases and J 8 bases, leaving 19 bases between the germline ends. There are 15 residues in the CDR3. CDR3 DNA sequence: TGTGCCAGCAGCCCCGCACTACAATGGAGAGACACCATATATTTT. Translating gives CASSPALQWRDTIYF.

The rearrangement uses TRBV11-3 and TRBJ2-3; 9 bases fit TRBD2. The CDR3 contains 20 residues. Germline V gene lookup returns CDR1 SGHNT and CDR2 YENEEA. V lost 5 bases to trimming and J lost 0 bases; unmatched junction nucleotides: 18. CDR3 sequence: CASSRRGPGSGGTSTDTQYF. CDR3 in DNA: TGTGCCAGCAGCCGCCGTGGCCCAGGAAGCGGGGGGACTAGCACAGATACGCAGTATTTT.

This clone showed up just once. The J gene is TRBJ1-3, the V gene TRBV14; no clear D gene. The V and J ends lost 1 base and 4 bases respectively, with 14 bases between them. CDR3 length equals 16 residues. The germline V gene encodes CDR1 SGHDN and CDR2 FVKESK. Here the CDR3 DNA reads TGTGCCAGCAGCCAAGGCGCCCTACGGTCCGGAAACACCATATATTTT. Protein product: CASSQGALRSGNTIYF.

The chain carries TRBV7-9 and TRBJ1-1; no reliable D call. V was pared by 1 base and J by 0 bases, with 15 bases between. Per the germline V gene, CDR1 is SEHNR and CDR2 is FQNEAQ (reference sequence). The CDR3 runs 17 residues. The CDR3 DNA reads as TGTGCCAGCAGCTTAGTGTCTGTTCGAGAGATGAACACTGAAGCTTTCTTT. Amino acid sequence: CASSLVSVREMNTEAFF.

The CDR3 DNA is TGTGCCAGCAGTTCAGCTGAACGGGTTTCACCCCTCCACTTT. Translating it yields CASSSAERVSPLHF. The J gene is TRBJ1-6, the V gene TRBV27; D not resolved. Germline V lookup: CDR1 MNHEY, CDR2 SMNVEV (reference sequence). The CDR3 spans 14 residues. Trimming removed 4 bases from V and 9 bases from J, with 13 bases in between.